Listed below are T cell receptor beta chains from one sample, sequenced in a study of T cell changes during pregnancy in multiple sclerosis. The table came from immunoSEQ multiplex PCR; TCRdb's copy has only in-frame clones and leaves some out. Among some 60,000 clones listed, roughly 93% were seen once. Sequencing was performed on peripheral blood, taken after pregnancy. These receptors were obtained from a female donor with multiple sclerosis, enrolled in a pregnancy study. Both conserved end residues are part of each CDR3. The D gene is left open where the match is weak. For some rows the clone size is stated as once, few or many, or as a class when expanded; others skip it.

CDR3 protein	CDR3 DNA	J gene	D gene	V gene	clone size
CSAGRDSLWFF	TGCAGTGCTGGCCGGGACTCCCTTTGGTTCTTC	TRBJ2-1	-	TRBV20-1	-
CASRLGTEAFF	TGTGCCAGCCGTCTAGGCACTGAAGCTTTCTTT	TRBJ1-1	-	TRBV25-1	-
CASSVGLAETTLSYEQYF	TGTGCCAGCAGCGTAGGACTAGCGGAAACGACCCTATCCTACGAGCAGTACTTC	TRBJ2-7	TRBD2	TRBV9	-
CASSGGLADSHNEQFF	TGTGCCAGCAGTGGGGGACTAGCGGATAGCCACAATGAGCAGTTCTTC	TRBJ2-1	TRBD2	TRBV25-1	-
CASSGKRVPYEQYF	TGTGCCAGCAGTGGTAAACGGGTCCCGTACGAGCAGTACTTC	TRBJ2-7	-	TRBV28	-
CASSGLVTGELFF	TGTGCCAGCAGTGGACTGGTCACCGGGGAGCTGTTTTTT	TRBJ2-2	-	TRBV6-1	few
CASSLEGQGVAEQYF	TGCGCCAGCAGCTTGGAGGGACAGGGGGTTGCCGAGCAGTACTTC	TRBJ2-7	TRBD1	TRBV5-1	-
CASSGGWGQGEKTQYF	TGTGCCAGCAGTGGGGGTTGGGGGCAGGGCGAAAAGACCCAGTACTTC	TRBJ2-5	-	TRBV25-1	-
CASSPGTGGASMFGEQYF	TGTGCCAGCTCACCGGGGACAGGGGGCGCGTCAATGTTTGGGGAGCAGTACTTC	TRBJ2-7	TRBD1	TRBV18	-
CASSPWTSGSANTGELFF	TGTGCCAGCAGCCCATGGACTAGCGGGAGCGCGAACACCGGGGAGCTGTTTTTT	TRBJ2-2	TRBD2	TRBV11-2	-
CASSLRGVGGYTF	TGTGCCAGCAGCTTACGGGGAGTGGGGGGCTACACCTTC	TRBJ1-2	-	TRBV7-9	-
CSVLGGGNTEAFF	TGCAGCGTTCTTGGCGGGGGAAACACTGAAGCTTTCTTT	TRBJ1-1	-	TRBV29-1	-
CASSLAGLTGELFF	TGTGCCAGCAGCTTAGCAGGACTCACCGGGGAGCTGTTTTTT	TRBJ2-2	-	TRBV7-6	-
CASSLSRYEQYF	TGTGCCAGCAGCTTAAGCCGCTACGAGCAGTACTTC	TRBJ2-7	-	TRBV7-9	-
CASSPGGQFVRDEQYF	TGTGCCAGCAGCCCGGGTGGACAGTTTGTTCGTGACGAGCAGTACTTC	TRBJ2-7	-	TRBV5-6	-
CASRSSGREQFF	TGTGCCAGCAGGTCTAGCGGGCGTGAGCAGTTCTTC	TRBJ2-1	TRBD2	TRBV7-3	-
CASSPMRDTQYF	TGCGCCAGCAGCCCCATGCGGGATACGCAGTATTTT	TRBJ2-3	-	TRBV5-1	-
CASSQPPGQTNTGELFF	TGTGCCAGCAGCCAGCCTCCGGGACAGACGAACACCGGGGAGCTGTTTTTT	TRBJ2-2	TRBD1	TRBV4-2	-
CASSQGLAGWNEQFF	TGCGCCAGCAGCCAAGGACTAGCGGGATGGAATGAGCAGTTCTTC	TRBJ2-1	TRBD2	TRBV4-3	-
CASSLDSGSAWEQFF	TGTGCCAGCAGCTTAGACTCCGGGAGTGCATGGGAGCAGTTCTTC	TRBJ2-1	-	TRBV7-2	-
CASSGRQGAGAQPQHF	TGTGCCAGTAGTGGAAGACAGGGGGCAGGGGCTCAGCCCCAGCATTTT	TRBJ1-5	TRBD1	TRBV19	-
CASSLGSGRAPEQFF	TGTGCCAGCAGCTTAGGTAGCGGGAGGGCCCCTGAGCAGTTCTTC	TRBJ2-1	TRBD2	TRBV7-3	-
CSTDSLYGYTF	TGCAGCACTGACAGTCTCTATGGCTACACCTTC	TRBJ1-2	-	TRBV29-1	-